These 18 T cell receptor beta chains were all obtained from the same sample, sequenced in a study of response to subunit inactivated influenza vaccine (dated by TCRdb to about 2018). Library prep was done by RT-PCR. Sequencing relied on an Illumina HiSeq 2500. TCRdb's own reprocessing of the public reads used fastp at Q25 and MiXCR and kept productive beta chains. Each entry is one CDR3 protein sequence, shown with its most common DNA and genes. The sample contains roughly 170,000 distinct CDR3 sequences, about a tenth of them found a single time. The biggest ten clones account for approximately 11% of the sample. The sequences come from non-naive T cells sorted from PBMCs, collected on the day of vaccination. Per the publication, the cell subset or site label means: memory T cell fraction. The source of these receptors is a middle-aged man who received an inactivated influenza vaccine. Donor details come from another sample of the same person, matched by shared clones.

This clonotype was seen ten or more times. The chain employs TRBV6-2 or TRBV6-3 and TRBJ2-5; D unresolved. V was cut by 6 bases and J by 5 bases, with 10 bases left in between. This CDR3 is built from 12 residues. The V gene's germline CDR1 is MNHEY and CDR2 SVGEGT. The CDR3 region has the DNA TGTGCCAGCAGCCCAGGAGTGGAGACCCAGTACTTC. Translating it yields CASSPGVETQYF.

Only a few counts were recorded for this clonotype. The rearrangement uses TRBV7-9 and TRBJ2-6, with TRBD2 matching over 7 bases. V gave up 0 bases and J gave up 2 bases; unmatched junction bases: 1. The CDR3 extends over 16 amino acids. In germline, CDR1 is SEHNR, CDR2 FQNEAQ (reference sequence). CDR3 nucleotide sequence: TGTGCCAGCAGCTTAGCGGGAGGGCCTGGGGCCAACGTCCTGACTTTC. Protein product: CASSLAGGPGANVLTF.

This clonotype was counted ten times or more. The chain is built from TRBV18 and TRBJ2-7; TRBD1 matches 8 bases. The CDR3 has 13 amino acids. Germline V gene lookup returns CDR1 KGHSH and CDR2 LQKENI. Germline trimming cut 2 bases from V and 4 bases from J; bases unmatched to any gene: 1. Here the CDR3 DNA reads TGTGCCAGCTCACCAGGGACAGGTTACGAGCAGTACTTC. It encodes CASSPGTGYEQYF.

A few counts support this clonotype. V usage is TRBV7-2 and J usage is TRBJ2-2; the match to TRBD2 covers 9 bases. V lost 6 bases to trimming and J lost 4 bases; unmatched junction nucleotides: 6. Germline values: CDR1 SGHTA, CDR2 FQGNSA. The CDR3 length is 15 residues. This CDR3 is CASRTGLASTGELFF. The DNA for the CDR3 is TGTGCCAGCAGAACAGGACTAGCGAGCACCGGGGAGCTGTTTTTT.

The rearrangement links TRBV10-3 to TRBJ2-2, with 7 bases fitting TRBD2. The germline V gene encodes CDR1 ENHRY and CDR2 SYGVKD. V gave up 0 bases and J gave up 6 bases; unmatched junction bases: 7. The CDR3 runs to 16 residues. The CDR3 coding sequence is TGTGCCATCAGTGAGTCGGGAGGGAGCTCCGCCGGGGAGCTGTTTTTT. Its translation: CAISESGGSSAGELFF.

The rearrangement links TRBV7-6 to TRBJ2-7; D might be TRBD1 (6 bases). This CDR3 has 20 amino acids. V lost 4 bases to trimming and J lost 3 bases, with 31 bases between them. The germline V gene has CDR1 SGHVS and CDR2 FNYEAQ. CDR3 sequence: CASSSLSSTGTTSNNYEQYF. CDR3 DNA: TGTGCCAGCAGCTCCCTCAGTAGCACGGGGACAACGAGTAACAACTACGAGCAGTACTTC.

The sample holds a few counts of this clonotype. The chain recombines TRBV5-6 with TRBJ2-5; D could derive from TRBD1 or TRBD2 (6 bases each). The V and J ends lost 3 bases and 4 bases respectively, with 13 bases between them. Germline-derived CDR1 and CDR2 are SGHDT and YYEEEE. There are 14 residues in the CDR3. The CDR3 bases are TGTGCCAGCAGCTCGGGGGCCGATACAGAGACCCAGTACTTC. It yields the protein CASSSGADTETQYF.

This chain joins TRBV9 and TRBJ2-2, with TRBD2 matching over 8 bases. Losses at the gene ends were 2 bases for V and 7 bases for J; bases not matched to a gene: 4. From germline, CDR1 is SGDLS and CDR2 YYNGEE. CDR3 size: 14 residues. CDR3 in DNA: TGTGCCAGCAGCGTTGGACTAGCTGTCGGGGAGCTGTTTTTT. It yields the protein CASSVGLAVGELFF. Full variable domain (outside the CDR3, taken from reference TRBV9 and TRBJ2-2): DSGVTQTPKHLITATGQRVTLRCSPRSGDLSVYWYQQSLDQGLQFLIQYYNGEERAKGNILERFSAQQFPDLHSELNLSSLELGDSALYFCASSVGLAVGELFFGEGSRLTVL.

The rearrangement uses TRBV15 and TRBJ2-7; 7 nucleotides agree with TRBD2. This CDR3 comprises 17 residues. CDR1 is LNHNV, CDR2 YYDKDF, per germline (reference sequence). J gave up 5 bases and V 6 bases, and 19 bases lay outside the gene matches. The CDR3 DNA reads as TGTGCCACCAGACGAGAGAAATTTGGACTAGAAGATAACGAGCAGTACTTC. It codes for CATRREKFGLEDNEQYF.

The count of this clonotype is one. The CDR3: CASRREHATNQPQHF. CDR3 coding DNA: TGTGCCAGCAGGCGGGAGCACGCTACGAATCAGCCCCAGCATTTT. The chain combines TRBV2 with TRBJ1-5, with D hard to call. Germline CDR1 and CDR2: SNHLY and FYNNEI. V dropped 6 bases and J dropped 4 bases, with 16 bases sitting between them. There are 15 residues in the CDR3.

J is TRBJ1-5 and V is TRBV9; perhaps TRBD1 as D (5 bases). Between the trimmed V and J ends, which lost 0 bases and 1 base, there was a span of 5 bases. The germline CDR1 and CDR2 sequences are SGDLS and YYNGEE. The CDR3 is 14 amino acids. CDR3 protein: CASSVGQSNQPQHF. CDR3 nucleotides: TGTGCCAGCAGCGTAGGACAGAGCAATCAGCCCCAGCATTTT.

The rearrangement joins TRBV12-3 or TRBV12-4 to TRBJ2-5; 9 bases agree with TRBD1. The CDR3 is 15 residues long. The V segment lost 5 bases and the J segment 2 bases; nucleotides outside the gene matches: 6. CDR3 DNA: TGTGCCAGCAGTAGGGACAGGGCGACACAAGAGACCCAGTACTTC. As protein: CASSRDRATQETQYF.

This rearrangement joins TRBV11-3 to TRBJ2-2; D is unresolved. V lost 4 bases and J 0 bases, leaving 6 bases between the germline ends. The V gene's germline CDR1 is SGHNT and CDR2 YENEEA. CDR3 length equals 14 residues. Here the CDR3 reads CASSSAANTGELFF. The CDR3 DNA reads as TGTGCCAGCAGCTCGGCAGCGAACACCGGGGAGCTGTTTTTT.

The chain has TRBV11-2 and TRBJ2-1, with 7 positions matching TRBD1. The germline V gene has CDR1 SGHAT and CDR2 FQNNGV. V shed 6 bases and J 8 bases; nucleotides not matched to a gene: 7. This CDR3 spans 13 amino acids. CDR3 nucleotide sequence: TGTGCCAGCAGTCACACAGGGGCCCATGAGCAGTTCTTC. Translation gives CASSHTGAHEQFF.

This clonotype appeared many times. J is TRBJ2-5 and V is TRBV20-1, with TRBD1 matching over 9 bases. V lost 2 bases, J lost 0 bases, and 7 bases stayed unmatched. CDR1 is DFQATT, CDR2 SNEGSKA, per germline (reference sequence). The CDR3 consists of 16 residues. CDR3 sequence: CSARPNRDRDQETQYF. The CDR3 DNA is TGCAGTGCTAGACCTAACCGGGACAGGGACCAAGAGACCCAGTACTTC.

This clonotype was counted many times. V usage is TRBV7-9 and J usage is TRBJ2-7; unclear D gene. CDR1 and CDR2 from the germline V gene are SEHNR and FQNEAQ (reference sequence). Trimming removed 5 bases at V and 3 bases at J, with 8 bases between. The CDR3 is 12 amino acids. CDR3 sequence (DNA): TGTGCCAGCAGCCCTAGTAGCTACGAGCAGTACTTC. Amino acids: CASSPSSYEQYF.

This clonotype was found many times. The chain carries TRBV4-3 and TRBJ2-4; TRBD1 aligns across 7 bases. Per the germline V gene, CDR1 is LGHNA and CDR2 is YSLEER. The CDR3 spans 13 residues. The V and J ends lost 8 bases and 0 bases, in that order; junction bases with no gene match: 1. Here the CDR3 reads CASGDRAKNIQYF. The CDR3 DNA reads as TGCGCCAGCGGGGACAGAGCCAAAAACATTCAGTACTTC.

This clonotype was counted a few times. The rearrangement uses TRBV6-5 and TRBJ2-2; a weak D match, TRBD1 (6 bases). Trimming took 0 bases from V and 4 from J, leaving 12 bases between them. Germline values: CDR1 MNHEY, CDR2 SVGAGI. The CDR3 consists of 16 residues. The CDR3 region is CASSYSTGSSTGELFF. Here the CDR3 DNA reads TGTGCCAGCAGTTACTCCACAGGGTCGAGCACCGGGGAGCTGTTTTTT.